This entry describes one T cell receptor (beta chain). Its antigen is unknown. Since no conserved phenylalanine or tryptophan closes the CDR3, a read error is the likely cause. Because the CDR3's place on the DNA is in doubt, the DNA is left out and the CDR3 is given as listed by TCRdb. This entry belongs to a study of shared clonotypes between healthy human individuals (dated by TCRdb to about 2020). In terms of the full investigation: The cohort comprised two women and a few men aged 18 to 49 years. For each donor, CD4 naive and CD4 memory were each given three plates, CD8 naive was given two plates, and CD8 memory was given one plate. Blood TCR repertoires of about five healthy adults were deeply sequenced to estimate repertoire size and the extent of clonotype sharing between individuals. To increase sequencing depth and limit assay-specific biases, TCR repertoire library preparation and sequencing were carried out by different laboratories using diverse techniques. Between about 0.94 and 8.9 billion PBMCs per donor were obtained by leukapheresis. Broader findings and caveats from the paper: The small number of donors limited the genetic and exposure-history diversity represented. Even with the large sequencing depth, rarefaction of the sorted-subset datasets indicated that sequencing was incomplete. Compared with non-shared clonotypes, the clonotypes found in all four sorted-subset donors had higher generation probabilities. Only blood was sampled, and tissue TCR repertoires likely differ from those in blood. Pairwise subsampling indicated that sequencing depth was expected to affect the degree of clonotype sharing among donors. When a handful of donors were compared, the shared fraction of clonotypes was around 4.6% for naive CD4, around 3.6% for naive CD8, 2% to 2.5% for memory CD4, and 0.35% to 0.4% for memory CD8. Naive subsets generally had larger estimated clonotype richness than memory subsets.

The CDR3 is 11 residues long, ends included. Donors were healthy HIV-negative adults with no recently reported acute infections or vaccinations. Every donor was a Caucasian adult residing in Nashville, Tennessee, USA. Magnetic negative selection was used to enrich CD4+ T cells, after which naive cells were positively selected on CD45RA and the negative fraction became the memory subset. After blood collection by leukapheresis, PBMCs were isolated using Ficoll-Histopaque density gradient centrifugation and then cryopreserved in the vapor phase of liquid nitrogen. Analytical flow cytometry was used to check the purity and quantity of every magnetically sorted T cell population. Genomic DNA was isolated from every sorted fraction and measured by UV absorbance on a Nanodrop 2000c. Using the deep immunoSEQ assay, multiplex PCR amplified TCR CDR3 regions from genomic DNA. Extracted genomic DNA from each cell subset was distributed evenly across all wells of several immunoSEQ 96-well plates, and each plate was treated as a replicate. Each replicate PCR for sorted subsets received roughly 200 ng genomic DNA, equal to roughly 30,000 T cell genomes. The purified libraries were quantified using a Qubit 3.0 fluorometer, sized with a Bioanalyzer 2100, and then quantified again using the KAPA Library Quantification kit. Every immunoSEQ 96-well plate was sequenced on a dedicated single-read 150-cycle Illumina NextSeq 550 flow cell. The published analysis was carried out like this. Because only junctional sequences without quality scores were contained in the immunoSEQ output, filtering matching that applied to full-length reads could not be performed. To assign V/J genes and CDR3, sequences were annotated using PyIR, a Python wrapper for IgBLAST v1.9, with IMGT germline references. Reads were filtered out if the reads had weak V/J assignments (E-value above 1e-6), no CDR3, stop codons, out-of-frame junctions, or ambiguous translated residues. V3J clonotypes were defined by identical inferred V gene, J gene, and CDR3 amino acid sequence. The percentage overlap between two repertoires was calculated by dividing the number of shared unique clonotypes by the size of the smaller repertoire. Three approaches were used to assess repertoire richness: RTK rarefaction, the Chao1 estimator, and Recon v2.1 estimates of unobserved clonotypes. OLGA was used to compute generation probabilities for all TCRbeta clonotypes that the gDNA method yielded from a few donors. TCRdb provides this immuneACCESS table in a form limited to in-frame rearrangements. Some clones are lacking; in checked studies, under half of them reflect an unresolved V gene, and why the rest are absent is not known. The V and J calls and clone size are taken from that table; D and trimming were inferred from the DNA. This sample has some 2,500,000 clones in its table, and 93% of those were observed once. The ten largest account for around 0.37% of the sample.

Here the chain combines TRBV21-1 and TRBJ2-7. TRBV21-1 is a pseudogene segment. The source of this sequence is a man aged 18-30 years in good health. Some clones in this sample may be carry-over from other donors' samples. Source material: naive CD4+ T cells from PBMCs. The cell subset or site label on this specimen signifies: CD45RA+ positively selected. The CDR3 loop reads CASSKLLSPST.